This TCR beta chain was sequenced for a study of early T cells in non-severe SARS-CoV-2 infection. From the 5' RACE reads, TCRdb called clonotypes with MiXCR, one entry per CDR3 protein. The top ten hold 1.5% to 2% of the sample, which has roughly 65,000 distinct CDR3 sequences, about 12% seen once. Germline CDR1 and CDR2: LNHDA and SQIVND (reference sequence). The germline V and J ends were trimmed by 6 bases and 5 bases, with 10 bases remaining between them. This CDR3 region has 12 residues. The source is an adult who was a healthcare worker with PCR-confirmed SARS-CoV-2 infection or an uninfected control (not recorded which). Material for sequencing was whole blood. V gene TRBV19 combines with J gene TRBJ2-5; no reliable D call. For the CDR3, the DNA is TGTGCCAGTAGGCTGTCCGGCGAGACCCAGTACTTC. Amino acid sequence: CASRLSGETQYF.